This T cell receptor (beta chain) was obtained from a study of response to subunit inactivated influenza vaccine. Germline loops: CDR1 SGHTA, CDR2 FQGNSA. CDR3 length equals 15 residues. The V gene lost 5 bases and the J gene lost 2 bases, with 14 bases spanning the gap. One entry per CDR3 protein results from TCRdb running MiXCR on the RT-PCR reads. The sample records 650,000 to 850,000 distinct CDR3 sequences, about 14% being singletons. As concerns this clonotype: What it binds is not known.

Study conclusions and caveats: The study's authors posited that every seasonal influenza vaccination enlists few new T cells.

This chain connects TRBV7-2 to TRBJ2-3; D not certain. The origin of this receptor is a man aged 45 to 65 who received an inactivated influenza vaccine. This specimen consisted of PBMCs from blood, obtained around 14 days before vaccination. CDR3: CASSPQNDDTDTQYF. The CDR3 DNA follows: TGTGCCAGCAGCCCGCAGAATGACGACACAGATACGCAGTATTTT. Full variable domain (rest looked up from reference TRBV7-2 and TRBJ2-3): GAGVSQSPSNKVTEKGKDVELRCDPISGHTALYWYRQSLGQGLEFLIYFQGNSAPDKSGLPSDRFSAERTGGSVSTLTIQRTQQEDSAVYLCASSPQNDDTDTQYFGPGTRLTVL.